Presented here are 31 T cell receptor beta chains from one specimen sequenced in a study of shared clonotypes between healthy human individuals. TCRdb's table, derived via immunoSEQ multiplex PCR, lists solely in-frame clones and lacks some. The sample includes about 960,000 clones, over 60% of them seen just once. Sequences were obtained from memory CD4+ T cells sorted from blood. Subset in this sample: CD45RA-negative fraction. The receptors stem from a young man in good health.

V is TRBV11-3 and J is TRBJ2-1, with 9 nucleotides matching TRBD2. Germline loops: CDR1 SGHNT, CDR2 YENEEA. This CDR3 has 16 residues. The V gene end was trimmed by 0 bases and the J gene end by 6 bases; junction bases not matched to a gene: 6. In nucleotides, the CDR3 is TGTGCCAGCAGCTTAGATGGGGGCGGGAGGGCCAATGAGCAGTTCTTC. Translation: CASSLDGGGRANEQFF.

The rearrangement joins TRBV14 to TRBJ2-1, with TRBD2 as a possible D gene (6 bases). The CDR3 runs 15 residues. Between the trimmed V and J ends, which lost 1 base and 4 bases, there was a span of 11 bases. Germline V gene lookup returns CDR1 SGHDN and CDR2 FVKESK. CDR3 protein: CASSQGDSKYNEQFF. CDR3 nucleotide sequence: TGTGCCAGCAGCCAAGGGGACTCAAAATACAATGAGCAGTTCTTC.

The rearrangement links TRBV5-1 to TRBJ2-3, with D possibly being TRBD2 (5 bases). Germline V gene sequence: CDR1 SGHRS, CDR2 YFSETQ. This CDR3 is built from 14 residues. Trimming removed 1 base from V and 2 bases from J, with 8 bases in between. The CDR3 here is CASSLSGFTDTQYF. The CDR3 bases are TGCGCCAGCAGCTTGAGCGGCTTCACAGATACGCAGTATTTT.

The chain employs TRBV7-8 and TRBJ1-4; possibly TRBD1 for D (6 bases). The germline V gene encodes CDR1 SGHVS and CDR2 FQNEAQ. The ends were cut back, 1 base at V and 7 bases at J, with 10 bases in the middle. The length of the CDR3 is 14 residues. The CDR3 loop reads CASSLDRVSEKLFF. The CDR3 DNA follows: TGTGCCAGCAGCTTAGACAGGGTCAGTGAAAAACTGTTTTTT.

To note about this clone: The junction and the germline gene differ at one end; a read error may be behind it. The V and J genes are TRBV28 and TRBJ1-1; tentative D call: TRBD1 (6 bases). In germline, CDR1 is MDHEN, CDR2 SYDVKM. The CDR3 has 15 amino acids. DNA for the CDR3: TGTGCCAGCAGTTACTTACAGGGTTTCGCCCCTGAGGCTTTCTTT. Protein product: CASSYLQGFAPEAFF.

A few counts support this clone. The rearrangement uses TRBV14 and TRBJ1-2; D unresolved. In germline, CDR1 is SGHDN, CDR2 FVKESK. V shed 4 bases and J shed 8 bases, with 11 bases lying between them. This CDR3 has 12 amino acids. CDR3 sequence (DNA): TGTGCCAGCAGCCCGACGACTCGGGGCTACACCTTC. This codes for CASSPTTRGYTF.

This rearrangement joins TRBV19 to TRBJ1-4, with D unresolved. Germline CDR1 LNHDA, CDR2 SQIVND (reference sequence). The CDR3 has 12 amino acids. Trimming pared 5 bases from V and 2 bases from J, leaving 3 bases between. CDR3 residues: CASSQTNEKLFF. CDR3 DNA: TGTGCCAGTAGTCAGACTAATGAAAAACTGTTTTTT.

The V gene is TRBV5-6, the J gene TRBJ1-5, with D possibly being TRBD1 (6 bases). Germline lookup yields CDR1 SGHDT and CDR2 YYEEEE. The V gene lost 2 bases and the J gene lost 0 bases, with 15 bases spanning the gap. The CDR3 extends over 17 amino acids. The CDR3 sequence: CASSFFPGTFSNQPQHF. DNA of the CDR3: TGTGCCAGCAGCTTTTTCCCCGGGACATTTAGCAATCAGCCCCAGCATTTT.

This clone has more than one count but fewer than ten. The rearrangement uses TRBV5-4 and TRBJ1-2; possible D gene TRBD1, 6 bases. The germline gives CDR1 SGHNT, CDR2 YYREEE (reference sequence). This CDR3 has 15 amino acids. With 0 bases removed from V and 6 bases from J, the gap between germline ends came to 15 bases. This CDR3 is CASSLALGAAHGYTF. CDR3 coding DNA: TGTGCCAGCAGCTTGGCCTTGGGGGCGGCCCATGGCTACACCTTC.

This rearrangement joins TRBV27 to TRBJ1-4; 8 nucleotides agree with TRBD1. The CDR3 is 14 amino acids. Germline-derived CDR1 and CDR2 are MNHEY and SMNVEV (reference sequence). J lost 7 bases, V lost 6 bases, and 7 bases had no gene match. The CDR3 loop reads CASRWTGSGEKLFF. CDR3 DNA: TGTGCCAGCAGGTGGACAGGGTCGGGTGAAAAACTGTTTTTT.

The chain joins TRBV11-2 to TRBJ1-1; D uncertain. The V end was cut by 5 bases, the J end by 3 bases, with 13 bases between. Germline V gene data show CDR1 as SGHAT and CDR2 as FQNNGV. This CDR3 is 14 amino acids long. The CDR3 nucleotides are TGTGCCAGCAGCCCAGCGGCTGGACACACTGAAGCTTTCTTT. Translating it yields CASSPAAGHTEAFF.

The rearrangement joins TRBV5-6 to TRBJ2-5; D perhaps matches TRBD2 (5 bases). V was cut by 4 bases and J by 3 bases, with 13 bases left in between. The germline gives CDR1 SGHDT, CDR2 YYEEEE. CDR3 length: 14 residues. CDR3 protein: CASSEDWGKETQYF. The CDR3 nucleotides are TGTGCCAGCAGCGAGGACTGGGGAAAAGAGACCCAGTACTTC.

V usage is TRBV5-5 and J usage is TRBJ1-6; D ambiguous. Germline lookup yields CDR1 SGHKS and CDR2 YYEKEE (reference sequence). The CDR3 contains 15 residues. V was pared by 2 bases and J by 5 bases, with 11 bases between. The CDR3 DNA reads TGTGCCAGCAGCTTAGTGTGGCCGAATAATTCACCCCTCCACTTT. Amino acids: CASSLVWPNNSPLHF.

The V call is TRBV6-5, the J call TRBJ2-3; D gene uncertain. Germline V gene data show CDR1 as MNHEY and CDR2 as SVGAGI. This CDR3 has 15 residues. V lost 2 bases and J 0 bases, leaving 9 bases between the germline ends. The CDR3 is CASSYAPLSTDTQYF. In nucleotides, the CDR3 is TGTGCCAGCAGTTACGCGCCGCTTAGCACAGATACGCAGTATTTT.

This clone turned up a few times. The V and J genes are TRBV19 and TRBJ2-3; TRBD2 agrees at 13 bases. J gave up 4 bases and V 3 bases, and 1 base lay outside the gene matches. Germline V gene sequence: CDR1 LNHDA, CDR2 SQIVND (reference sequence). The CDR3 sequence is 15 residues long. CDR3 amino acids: CASSMGLAGPDTQYF. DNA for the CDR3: TGTGCCAGTAGTATGGGACTAGCGGGGCCAGATACGCAGTATTTT. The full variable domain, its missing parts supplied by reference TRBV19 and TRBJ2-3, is DGGITQSPKYLFRKEGQNVTLSCEQNLNHDAMYWYRQDPGQGLRLIYYSQIVNDFQKGDIAEGYSVSREKKESFPLTVTSAQKNPTAFYLCASSMGLAGPDTQYFGPGTRLTVL.

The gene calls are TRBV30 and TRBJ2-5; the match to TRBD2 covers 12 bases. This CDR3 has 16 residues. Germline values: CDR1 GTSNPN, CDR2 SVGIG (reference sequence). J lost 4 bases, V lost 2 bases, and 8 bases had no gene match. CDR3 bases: TGTGCCTGGAGTCCCAGGACTAGCGGGATGGGAGAGACCCAGTACTTC. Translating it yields CAWSPRTSGMGETQYF.

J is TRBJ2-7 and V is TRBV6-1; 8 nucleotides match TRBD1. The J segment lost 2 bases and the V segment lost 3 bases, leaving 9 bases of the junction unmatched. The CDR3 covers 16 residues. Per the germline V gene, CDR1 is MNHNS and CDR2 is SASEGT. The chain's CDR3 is CASSEMGTGGTYEQYF. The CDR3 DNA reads TGTGCCAGCAGTGAGATGGGGACAGGTGGAACCTACGAGCAGTACTTC.

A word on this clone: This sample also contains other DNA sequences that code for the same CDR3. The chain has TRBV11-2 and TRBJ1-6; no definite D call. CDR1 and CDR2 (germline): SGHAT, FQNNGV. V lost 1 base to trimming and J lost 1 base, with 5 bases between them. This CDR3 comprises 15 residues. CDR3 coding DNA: TGTGCCAGCAGCTTAGTGGGTTCCTATAATTCACCCCTCCACTTT. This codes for CASSLVGSYNSPLHF.

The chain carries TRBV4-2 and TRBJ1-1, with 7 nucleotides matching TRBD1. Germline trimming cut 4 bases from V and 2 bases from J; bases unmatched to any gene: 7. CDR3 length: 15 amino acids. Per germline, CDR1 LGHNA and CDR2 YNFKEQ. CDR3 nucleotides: TGTGCCAGCAGCCGCGAGACAGGGACTAACACTGAAGCTTTCTTT. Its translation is CASSRETGTNTEAFF.

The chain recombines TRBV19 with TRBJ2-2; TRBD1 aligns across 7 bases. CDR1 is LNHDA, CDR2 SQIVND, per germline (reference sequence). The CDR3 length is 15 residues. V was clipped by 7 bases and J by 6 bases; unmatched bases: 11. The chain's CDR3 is CASTLSDRRSGELFF. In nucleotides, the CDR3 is TGTGCCAGTACCCTCTCGGACAGGCGTTCCGGGGAGCTGTTTTTT.

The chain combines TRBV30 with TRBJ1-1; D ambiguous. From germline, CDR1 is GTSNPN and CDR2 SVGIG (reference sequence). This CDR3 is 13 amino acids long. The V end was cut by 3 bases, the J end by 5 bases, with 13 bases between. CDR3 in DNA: TGTGCCTGGAGGGCTTCCCTGGGGACTGAAGCTTTCTTT. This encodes CAWRASLGTEAFF.

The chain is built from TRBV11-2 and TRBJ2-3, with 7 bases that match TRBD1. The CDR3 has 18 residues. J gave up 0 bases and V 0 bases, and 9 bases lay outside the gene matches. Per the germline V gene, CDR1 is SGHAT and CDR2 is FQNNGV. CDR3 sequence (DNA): TGTGCCAGCAGCTTAGATCAGGGGACAGCAACTAGCACAGATACGCAGTATTTT. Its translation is CASSLDQGTATSTDTQYF.

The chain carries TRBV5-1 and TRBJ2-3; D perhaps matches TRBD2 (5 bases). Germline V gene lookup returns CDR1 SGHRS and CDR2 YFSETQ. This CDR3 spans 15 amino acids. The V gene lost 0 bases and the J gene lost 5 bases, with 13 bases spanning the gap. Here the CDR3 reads CASSLDGVGGDTQYF. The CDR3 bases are TGCGCCAGCAGCTTGGACGGGGTTGGTGGAGATACGCAGTATTTT.

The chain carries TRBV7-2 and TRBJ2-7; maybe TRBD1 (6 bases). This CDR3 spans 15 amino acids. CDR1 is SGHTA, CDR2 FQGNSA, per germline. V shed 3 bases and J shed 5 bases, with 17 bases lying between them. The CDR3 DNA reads TGTGCCAGCAGCTTGAGGGGGAATTATGAAGACGAGCAGTACTTC. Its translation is CASSLRGNYEDEQYF.

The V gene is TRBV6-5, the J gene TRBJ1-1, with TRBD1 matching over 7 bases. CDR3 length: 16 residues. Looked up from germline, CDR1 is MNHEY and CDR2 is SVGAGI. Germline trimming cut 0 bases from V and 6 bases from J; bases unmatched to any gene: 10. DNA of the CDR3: TGTGCCAGCAGTTACTCGCCAGGGGGGAGCCGGTCTGAAGCTTTCTTT. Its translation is CASSYSPGGSRSEAFF.

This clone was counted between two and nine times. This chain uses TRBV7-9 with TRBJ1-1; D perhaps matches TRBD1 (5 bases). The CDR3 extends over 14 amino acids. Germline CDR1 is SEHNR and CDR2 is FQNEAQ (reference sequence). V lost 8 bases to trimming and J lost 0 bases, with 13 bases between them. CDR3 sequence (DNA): TGTGCCAGCCGCCAGGGATTAATGAACACTGAAGCTTTCTTT. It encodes CASRQGLMNTEAFF.

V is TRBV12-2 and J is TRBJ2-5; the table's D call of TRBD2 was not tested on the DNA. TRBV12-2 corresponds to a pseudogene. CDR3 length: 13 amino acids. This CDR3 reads CASRPRLAGPEYF. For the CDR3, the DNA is TGTGCAAGTCGCCCACGACTAGCAGGTCCCGAATACTTC.

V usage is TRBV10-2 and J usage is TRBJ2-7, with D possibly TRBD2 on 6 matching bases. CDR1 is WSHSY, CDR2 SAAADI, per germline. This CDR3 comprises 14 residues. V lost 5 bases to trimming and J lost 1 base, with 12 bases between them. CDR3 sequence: CASSKVADSYEQYF. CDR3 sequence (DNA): TGCGCCAGCAGTAAGGTAGCGGATTCCTACGAGCAGTACTTC.

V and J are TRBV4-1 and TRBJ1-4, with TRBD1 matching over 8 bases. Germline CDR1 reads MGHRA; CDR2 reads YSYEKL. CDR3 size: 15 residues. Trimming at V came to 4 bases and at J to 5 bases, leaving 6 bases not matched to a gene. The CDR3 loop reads CASSPPDRVNEKLFF. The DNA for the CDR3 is TGCGCCAGCAGCCCGCCGGACAGGGTGAATGAAAAACTGTTTTTT.

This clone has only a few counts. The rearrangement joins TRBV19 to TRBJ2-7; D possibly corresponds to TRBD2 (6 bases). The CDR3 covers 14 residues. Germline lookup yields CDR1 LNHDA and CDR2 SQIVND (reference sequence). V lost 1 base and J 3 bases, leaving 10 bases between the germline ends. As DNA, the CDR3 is TGTGCCAGTAGTATAGTTGGAGGGCACTACGAGCAGTACTTC. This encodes CASSIVGGHYEQYF.

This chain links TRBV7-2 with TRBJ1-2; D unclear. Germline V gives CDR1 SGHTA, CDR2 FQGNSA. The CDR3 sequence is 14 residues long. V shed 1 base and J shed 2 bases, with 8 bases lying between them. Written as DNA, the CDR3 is TGTGCCAGCAGCTTAGGGTGGGAAAACTATGGCTACACCTTC. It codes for CASSLGWENYGYTF. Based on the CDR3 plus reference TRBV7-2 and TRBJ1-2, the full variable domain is GAGVSQSPSNKVTEKGKDVELRCDPISGHTALYWYRQSLGQGLEFLIYFQGNSAPDKSGLPSDRFSAERTGGSVSTLTIQRTQQEDSAVYLCASSLGWENYGYTFGSGTRLTVV.